Listed here are 12 T cell receptor beta chains from one sample, sequenced in a study of cytomegalovirus exposure and HLA in healthy donors. The PCR made use of 60 Vbeta and 13 Jbeta primers. Profiling relied on immunoSEQ multiplex PCR, and the TCRdb table lists in-frame clones only, not all of them. The sample holds around 150,000 clones; approximately 85% are singletons and the top ten take roughly 6%. Sequencing was carried out using PBMCs. The receptors derive from a man in his fifties or sixties in good health and CMV-seropositive.

This clone appeared a single time. The rearrangement joins TRBV18 to TRBJ2-1; TRBD2 is a possible D gene (5 bases). The germline V and J ends were trimmed by 3 bases and 12 bases, with 18 bases remaining between them. Germline CDR1 reads KGHSH; CDR2 reads LQKENI. The length of the CDR3 is 14 residues. The CDR3 loop is CASSPSSGLIGQFF. CDR3 nucleotide sequence: TGTGCCAGCTCACCTTCCAGCGGACTCATCGGGCAGTTCTTC.

The rearrangement uses TRBV28 and TRBJ2-1; TRBD1 matches at 9 bases. The V and J ends lost 3 bases and 3 bases, in that order; junction bases with no gene match: 3. The CDR3 contains 15 residues. Germline V gives CDR1 MDHEN, CDR2 SYDVKM. The DNA of the CDR3 is TGTGCCAGCAGTTTGGGGACAGGGATCTACAATGAGCAGTTCTTC. It specifies CASSLGTGIYNEQFF.

This chain uses TRBV30 with TRBJ2-7, with 8 bases fitting TRBD2. The germline gives CDR1 GTSNPN, CDR2 SVGIG (reference sequence). Germline trimming cut 5 bases from V and 4 bases from J; bases unmatched to any gene: 10. The CDR3 length is 14 residues. The CDR3 DNA sequence: TGTGCCTGGGGAGGGTCGGCGGGAGGATACGAGCAGTACTTC. This gives the protein CAWGGSAGGYEQYF.

The J gene is TRBJ2-7, the V gene TRBV28; D possibly corresponds to TRBD2 (6 bases). This CDR3 has 14 residues. Germline V lookup: CDR1 MDHEN, CDR2 SYDVKM. V was cut by 4 bases and J by 3 bases, with 13 bases left in between. The CDR3 coding sequence is TGTGCCAGCAGTTCCCCGGGACTTAACTACGAGCAGTACTTC. Protein product: CASSSPGLNYEQYF.

The J gene is TRBJ2-7, the V gene TRBV9, with D perhaps TRBD1 (5 bases). Trimming left V 0 bases short and J 3 bases short, with 10 bases between. Germline CDR1 reads SGDLS; CDR2 reads YYNGEE. The CDR3 has 14 amino acids. CDR3 sequence (DNA): TGTGCCAGCAGCGTAGGGGAAGGGGACTACGAGCAGTACTTC. The encoded protein is CASSVGEGDYEQYF.

V and J are TRBV28 and TRBJ2-2; the D gene is possibly TRBD1 (5 bases). CDR1 is MDHEN, CDR2 SYDVKM, per germline. CDR3 length: 15 amino acids. V lost 2 bases and J lost 3, with 10 bases in between. CDR3 DNA sequence: TGTGCCAGCAGTTTACGTAGGGGTTACACCGGGGAGCTGTTTTTT. This translates into CASSLRRGYTGELFF.

The chain uses TRBV2 and TRBJ2-3; D might be TRBD2 (6 bases). Germline values: CDR1 SNHLY, CDR2 FYNNEI. V gave up 2 bases and J gave up 2 bases, with 14 bases separating them. The CDR3 is 16 amino acids. CDR3 bases: TGTGCCAGCAGTGAATGGTTTGCGGGGACCACAGATACGCAGTATTTT. This translates into CASSEWFAGTTDTQYF.

V usage is TRBV6-1 and J usage is TRBJ1-2; tentatively, D is TRBD1 (6 bases). Between the trimmed V and J ends, which lost 1 base and 4 bases, there was a span of 10 bases. Germline-derived CDR1 and CDR2 are MNHNS and SASEGT. The CDR3 contains 14 residues. The CDR3 DNA reads as TGTGCCAGCAGTGAAGGACAGGAATTCTATGGCTACACCTTC. This sequence encodes CASSEGQEFYGYTF.

The V and J genes are TRBV28 and TRBJ2-3; D uncertain. The CDR3 runs 12 residues. V was clipped by 5 bases and J by 3 bases, with 6 bases between them. Germline CDR1 is MDHEN and CDR2 is SYDVKM. The CDR3 DNA sequence: TGTGCCAGCAGTCCCCAAACAGATACGCAGTATTTT. Translation gives CASSPQTDTQYF.

The rearrangement links TRBV5-1 to TRBJ2-7, with D maybe TRBD2 (5 bases). The CDR3 is made up of 20 amino acids. Trimming shortened V by 0 bases and J by 3 bases, and 28 bases separated the two germline ends. Germline CDR1 is SGHRS and CDR2 is YFSETQ. DNA for the CDR3: TGCGCCAGCAGCTTGGCCCCCCAACTAGTGGTGGCGAGACGGGGCTACGAGCAGTACTTC. Its translation: CASSLAPQLVVARRGYEQYF.

V usage is TRBV6-6 and J usage is TRBJ1-5, with 9 bases aligning to TRBD1. The V gene end was trimmed by 7 bases and the J gene end by 4 bases; junction bases not matched to a gene: 5. The CDR3 loop spans 14 amino acids. Per the germline V gene, CDR1 is MNHNY and CDR2 is SVGAGI (reference sequence). As DNA, the CDR3 is TGTGCCAGCACCGCGGACAGGGGAAATCAGCCCCAGCATTTT. Translated: CASTADRGNQPQHF.

The chain employs TRBV28 and TRBJ2-3, with 9 bases lining up with TRBD1. Unmatched junction bases numbered 6, after V lost 5 bases and J lost 6 bases. Germline V gene sequence: CDR1 MDHEN, CDR2 SYDVKM. The CDR3 totals 14 residues. CDR3 bases: TGTGCCAGCAGTCCGTCACAGGGGGCGGATACGCAGTATTTT. Translating gives CASSPSQGADTQYF.